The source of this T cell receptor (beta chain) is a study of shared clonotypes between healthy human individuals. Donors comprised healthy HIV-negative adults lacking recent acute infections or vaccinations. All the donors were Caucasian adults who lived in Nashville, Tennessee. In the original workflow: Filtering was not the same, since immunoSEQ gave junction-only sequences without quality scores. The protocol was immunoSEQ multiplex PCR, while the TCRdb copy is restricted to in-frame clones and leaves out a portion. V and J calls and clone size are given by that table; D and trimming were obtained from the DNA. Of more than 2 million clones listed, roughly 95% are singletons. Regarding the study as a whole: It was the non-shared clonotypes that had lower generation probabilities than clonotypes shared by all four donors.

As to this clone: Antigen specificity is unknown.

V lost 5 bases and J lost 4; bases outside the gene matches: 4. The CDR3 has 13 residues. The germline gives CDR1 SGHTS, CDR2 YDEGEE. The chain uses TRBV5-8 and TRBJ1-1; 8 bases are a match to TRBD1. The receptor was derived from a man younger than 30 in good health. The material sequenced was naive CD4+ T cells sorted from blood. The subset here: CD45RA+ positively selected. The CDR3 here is CASREGQVTEAFF. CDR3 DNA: TGTGCCAGCAGAGAGGGACAGGTCACTGAAGCTTTCTTT.